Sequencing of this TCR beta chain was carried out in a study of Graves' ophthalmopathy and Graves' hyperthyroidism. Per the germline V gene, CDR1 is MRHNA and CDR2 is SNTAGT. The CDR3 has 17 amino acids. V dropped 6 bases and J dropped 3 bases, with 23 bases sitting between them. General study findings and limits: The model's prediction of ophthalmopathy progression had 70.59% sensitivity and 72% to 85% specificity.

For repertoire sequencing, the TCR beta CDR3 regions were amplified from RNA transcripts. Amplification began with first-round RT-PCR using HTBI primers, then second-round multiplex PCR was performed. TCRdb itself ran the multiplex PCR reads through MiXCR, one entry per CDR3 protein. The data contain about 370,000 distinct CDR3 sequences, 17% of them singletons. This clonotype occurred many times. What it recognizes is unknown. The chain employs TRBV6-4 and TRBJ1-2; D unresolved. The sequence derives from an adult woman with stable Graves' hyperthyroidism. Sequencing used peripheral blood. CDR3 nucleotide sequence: TGTGCCAGCAGGGCCTTTGGAGGTAGATCATGGGACTATGGCTACACCTTC. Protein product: CASRAFGGRSWDYGYTF.